Following are 32 T cell receptor beta chains from one sample sequenced in a study of cytotoxic CD8 clonotypes in ibrutinib-treated CLL. Method: immunoSEQ multiplex PCR; TCRdb's copy keeps in-frame clones and lacks some. The sample includes roughly 51,000 clones, approximately 50% of them seen just once. The sequencing here drew on PBMCs, taken after 12 months of ibrutinib treatment. These receptors were taken from a human donor with chronic lymphocytic leukemia.

The table lists this clone with a few counts. The rearrangement joins TRBV30 to TRBJ2-1; D is ambiguous. V dropped 2 bases and J dropped 8 bases, with 7 bases sitting between them. CDR3 length equals 11 residues. From germline, CDR1 is GTSNPN and CDR2 SVGIG (reference sequence). The DNA of the CDR3 is TGTGCCTGGAGTTTGGGCGATGAGCAGTTCTTC. Translated: CAWSLGDEQFF.

The sample holds a few counts of this clone. This chain uses TRBV28 with TRBJ2-7, with 10 bases lining up with TRBD1. The V segment lost 3 bases and the J segment 5 bases; nucleotides outside the gene matches: 7. The germline V gene has CDR1 MDHEN and CDR2 SYDVKM. This CDR3 region has 15 residues. CDR3: CASSLSGQGIHEQYF. CDR3 sequence (DNA): TGTGCCAGCAGTTTGTCGGGACAGGGGATACACGAGCAGTACTTC.

The CDR3 loop reads CASSPRGQFYEQYF. In DNA form, the CDR3 reads TGTGCCAGCAGCCCCCGTGGACAGTTCTACGAGCAGTACTTC. V is TRBV7-2 and J is TRBJ2-7, with a tentative D call TRBD1 (6 bases). V was shortened by 5 bases and J by 3 bases, with 14 bases between the two germline ends. Germline values: CDR1 SGHTA, CDR2 FQGNSA. The CDR3 loop spans 14 amino acids.

The chain carries TRBV5-1 and TRBJ1-1; 10 bases are shared with TRBD1. With V trimmed by 6 bases and J by 4 bases, 6 bases remained unmatched. CDR3 length: 14 residues. Germline CDR1 and CDR2: SGHRS and YFSETQ. The CDR3, as DNA: TGCGCCAGCAAGTCCGGGACAGGGGTCACTGAAGCTTTCTTT. Amino acid sequence: CASKSGTGVTEAFF.

The chain recombines TRBV5-1 with TRBJ1-1, with no clear D. The germline V and J ends were trimmed by 2 bases and 8 bases, with 10 bases remaining between them. This CDR3 contains 12 residues. From germline, CDR1 is SGHRS and CDR2 YFSETQ. The CDR3 sequence: CASSLPGWEAFF. CDR3 in DNA: TGCGCCAGCAGCTTACCAGGTTGGGAAGCTTTCTTT.

The chain has TRBV5-1 and TRBJ2-2; D is ambiguous. Germline values: CDR1 SGHRS, CDR2 YFSETQ. V lost 4 bases and J 0 bases, leaving 10 bases between the germline ends. The CDR3 spans 15 residues. The CDR3 reads CASSPYTTNTGELFF. DNA of the CDR3: TGCGCCAGCAGCCCTTACACGACGAACACCGGGGAGCTGTTTTTT. Full variable domain (outside the CDR3, taken from reference TRBV5-1 and TRBJ2-2): KAGVTQTPRYLIKTRGQQVTLSCSPISGHRSVSWYQQTPGQGLQFLFEYFSETQRNKGNFPGRFSGRQFSNSRSEMNVSTLELGDSALYLCASSPYTTNTGELFFGEGSRLTVL.

This clone was counted only a few times. The chain employs TRBV5-8 and TRBJ1-4; TRBD1 aligns across 7 bases. Germline CDR1 reads SGHTS; CDR2 reads YDEGEE. V lost 0 bases, J lost 0 bases, and 8 bases stayed unmatched. This CDR3 is built from 18 residues. CDR3 region: CASSLASGQPTTNEKLFF. CDR3 DNA: TGTGCCAGCAGCTTGGCGTCGGGACAGCCTACAACTAATGAAAAACTGTTTTTT.

This chain links TRBV28 with TRBJ2-7; TRBD1 matches 10 bases. CDR1 and CDR2 (germline): MDHEN, SYDVKM. This CDR3 is built from 13 residues. V lost 7 bases and J lost 4; bases outside the gene matches: 4. CDR3 DNA: TGTGCCAGCACCCGGACAGGGGGTTACGAGCAGTACTTC. This gives the protein CASTRTGGYEQYF.

The chain couples TRBV9 to TRBJ2-1; the D call may be TRBD1 or TRBD2 (5 bases each). Trimming removed 0 bases from V and 10 bases from J, with 14 bases in between. CDR3 length equals 14 residues. Germline V lookup: CDR1 SGDLS, CDR2 YYNGEE. CDR3 loop: CASSVESIRGEQFF. CDR3 DNA sequence: TGTGCCAGCAGCGTAGAGTCGATTCGGGGCGAGCAGTTCTTC. Complete variable domain (other parts from reference TRBV9 and TRBJ2-1): DSGVTQTPKHLITATGQRVTLRCSPRSGDLSVYWYQQSLDQGLQFLIQYYNGEERAKGNILERFSAQQFPDLHSELNLSSLELGDSALYFCASSVESIRGEQFFGPGTRLTVL.

The chain uses TRBV7-8 and TRBJ2-3; a possible D gene is TRBD2 (5 bases). Looked up from germline, CDR1 is SGHVS and CDR2 is FQNEAQ. The CDR3 spans 14 residues. Trimming took 8 bases from V and 6 from J, leaving 18 bases between them. The CDR3 is CASLPRGSWDTQYF. The CDR3, as DNA: TGTGCCAGCCTCCCCCGTGGGAGCTGGGATACGCAGTATTTT.

This clone was seen ten or more times. The V and J genes are TRBV29-1 and TRBJ1-2; no reliable D call. CDR1 is SQVTM, CDR2 ANQGSEA, per germline. The CDR3 is 11 amino acids. V lost 4 bases and J lost 4, with 7 bases in between. The chain's CDR3 is CSVVGFYGYTF. DNA of the CDR3: TGCAGCGTTGTGGGGTTCTATGGCTACACCTTC.

V usage is TRBV19 and J usage is TRBJ1-5; D is perhaps TRBD1 (5 bases). Trimming shortened V by 7 bases and J by 0 bases, and 16 bases separated the two germline ends. The CDR3 contains 16 residues. CDR1 is LNHDA, CDR2 SQIVND, per germline (reference sequence). CDR3 nucleotide sequence: TGTGCCAGTACCTTCTCCCCCGACAGTAGCAATCAGCCCCAGCATTTT. Amino acid sequence: CASTFSPDSSNQPQHF.

The chain couples TRBV9 to TRBJ1-2; maybe TRBD1 (5 bases). V was cut by 1 base and J by 3 bases, with 7 bases left in between. This CDR3 contains 13 residues. The germline V gene has CDR1 SGDLS and CDR2 YYNGEE. CDR3 coding DNA: TGTGCCAGCAGCGTAAGGGGTGACTATGGCTACACCTTC. Translation gives CASSVRGDYGYTF. Full variable domain (outside the CDR3, taken from reference TRBV9 and TRBJ1-2): DSGVTQTPKHLITATGQRVTLRCSPRSGDLSVYWYQQSLDQGLQFLIQYYNGEERAKGNILERFSAQQFPDLHSELNLSSLELGDSALYFCASSVRGDYGYTFGSGTRLTVV.

The chain employs TRBV4-1 and TRBJ2-1; 8 bases agree with TRBD2. Unmatched junction bases numbered 11, after V lost 4 bases and J lost 6 bases. Germline V lookup: CDR1 MGHRA, CDR2 YSYEKL. The CDR3 consists of 16 residues. The CDR3 reads CASSPGGLETLNEQFF. CDR3 nucleotides: TGCGCCAGCAGCCCCGGGGGACTAGAGACCCTCAATGAGCAGTTCTTC.

This clone appeared a few times. This rearrangement joins TRBV19 to TRBJ2-1; D perhaps matches TRBD2 (6 bases). Per germline, CDR1 LNHDA and CDR2 SQIVND (reference sequence). CDR3 length: 14 amino acids. Trimming stripped 4 bases from V and 6 bases from J, with 13 bases between. In DNA form, the CDR3 reads TGTGCCAGTAGTACGAAACTAGCAACCAATGAGCAGTTCTTC. This codes for CASSTKLATNEQFF.

The sample holds a few counts of this clone. V and J are TRBV28 and TRBJ2-6; 8 positions match TRBD2. This CDR3 comprises 16 residues. Trimming cost V 5 bases and J 4 bases; bases outside gene matches: 7. The germline V gene encodes CDR1 MDHEN and CDR2 SYDVKM. This CDR3 reads CASSPRLARGANVLTF. The CDR3 nucleotides are TGTGCCAGCAGTCCCCGACTAGCGCGGGGGGCCAACGTCCTGACTTTC.

The chain couples TRBV2 to TRBJ2-2, with 9 positions matching TRBD1. The CDR3 is 15 residues long. V lost 6 bases to trimming and J lost 3 bases; unmatched junction nucleotides: 5. Germline lookup yields CDR1 SNHLY and CDR2 FYNNEI. The CDR3 DNA reads as TGTGCCAGCAGGGGGGACAGGGCGGACACCGGGGAGCTGTTTTTT. Protein sequence: CASRGDRADTGELFF.

To note about this clone: In the same sample, other DNA sequences code for this CDR3. The CDR3: CASSSRYEQYF. The CDR3 nucleotides are TGTGCCAGCAGTTCCCGGTACGAGCAGTACTTC. This chain uses TRBV28 with TRBJ2-7, with no clear D. CDR3 length: 11 amino acids. Between the trimmed V and J ends, which lost 4 bases and 4 bases, there was a span of 5 bases. CDR1 and CDR2 from the germline V gene are MDHEN and SYDVKM.

V is TRBV7-8 and J is TRBJ1-1; no definite D call. The CDR3 length is 12 residues. Between the trimmed V and J ends, which lost 1 base and 4 bases, there was a span of 4 bases. CDR1 and CDR2 from the germline V gene are SGHVS and FQNEAQ. Here the CDR3 reads CASSLVVTEAFF. CDR3 DNA sequence: TGTGCCAGCAGCTTAGTCGTCACTGAAGCTTTCTTT.

Only a few counts were recorded for this clone. The chain couples TRBV6-1 to TRBJ2-5, with 10 nucleotides matching TRBD1. CDR3 length: 14 amino acids. The germline V gene encodes CDR1 MNHNS and CDR2 SASEGT. V lost 5 bases and J lost 4; bases outside the gene matches: 4. CDR3 loop: CASSYDRGRETQYF. Here the CDR3 DNA reads TGTGCCAGCAGTTATGACAGGGGGCGAGAGACCCAGTACTTC.

In its sample, this clone was seen a few times. V and J are TRBV10-1 and TRBJ2-7; no clear D gene. V lost 5 bases and J lost 4, with 6 bases in between. The CDR3 runs 11 residues. Germline V lookup: CDR1 WNHNN, CDR2 SYGVQD (reference sequence). As DNA, the CDR3 is TGCGCCAGCAGTAGTGGATACGAGCAGTACTTC. This sequence encodes CASSSGYEQYF.

The CDR3 DNA sequence: TGTGCCAGCAGCTCCGTGGGACAGGGACGAACTGAAGCTTTCTTT. It specifies CASSSVGQGRTEAFF. This rearrangement joins TRBV5-6 to TRBJ1-1; 9 nucleotides match TRBD1. CDR1 is SGHDT, CDR2 YYEEEE, per germline. The ends lost 3 bases at V and 5 bases at J; junction bases unmatched: 8. CDR3 length: 15 amino acids.

V and J are TRBV30 and TRBJ1-1; D is undetermined. V was shortened by 5 bases and J by 7 bases, with 14 bases between the two germline ends. The CDR3 has 12 residues. Germline V gene lookup returns CDR1 GTSNPN and CDR2 SVGIG (reference sequence). The CDR3 bases are TGTGCCTGGCTGGTCCTAAGTAGTGAAGCTTTCTTT. Translated, it gives CAWLVLSSEAFF.

To note about this clone: Compared with germline, one end of the junction differs, possibly owing to a read error. J is TRBJ2-5 and V is TRBV7-7, with 10 bases that match TRBD1. The V gene's germline CDR1 is SSHAT and CDR2 FNYEAQ (reference sequence). The CDR3 consists of 14 residues. CDR3 protein: CASSRQGAWETQYF. In DNA, the CDR3 is TGTGCTAGCAGCCGACAGGGGGCTTGGGAGACCCAGTACTTC.

J is TRBJ2-7 and V is TRBV5-1, with D maybe TRBD1 (6 bases). The CDR3 consists of 13 residues. Trimming pared 2 bases from V and 5 bases from J, leaving 11 bases between. The germline gives CDR1 SGHRS, CDR2 YFSETQ. The CDR3 here is CASSFRGHHEQYF. The DNA for the CDR3 is TGCGCCAGCAGCTTCCGGGGACACCACGAGCAGTACTTC.

This chain connects TRBV11-3 to TRBJ1-1; 10 positions agree with TRBD1. The CDR3 consists of 16 residues. Germline CDR1 reads SGHNT; CDR2 reads YENEEA. V shed 3 bases, J shed 4 bases, and the junction held 8 bases outside the gene matches. In nucleotides, the CDR3 is TGTGCCAGCAGCTTCCCTGGGACAGGGGTGTCCACTGAAGCTTTCTTT. As protein: CASSFPGTGVSTEAFF.

This clone was observed a few times. The rearrangement joins TRBV29-1 to TRBJ2-3, with 12 bases aligning to TRBD2. This CDR3 is 14 amino acids long. Germline V gene lookup returns CDR1 SQVTM and CDR2 ANQGSEA. With 6 bases clipped from V and 4 bases from J, the junction kept 5 bases outside the gene matches. CDR3 loop: CSVMSSGRADTQYF. Written as DNA, the CDR3 is TGCAGCGTGATGTCTAGCGGGAGGGCAGATACGCAGTATTTT.

V usage is TRBV19 and J usage is TRBJ2-1; 8 bases fit TRBD2. J was trimmed by 2 bases and V by 7 bases; bases with no gene match: 4. Germline lookup yields CDR1 LNHDA and CDR2 SQIVND (reference sequence). The CDR3 runs 14 residues. The CDR3 loop is CASTKRETYNEQFF. CDR3 in DNA: TGTGCCAGTACTAAGCGGGAGACCTACAATGAGCAGTTCTTC.

The chain links TRBV6-6 to TRBJ2-7, with D uncertain. The V end lost 6 bases, the J end lost 4 bases, and 7 bases lay between the germline ends. Germline values: CDR1 MNHNY, CDR2 SVGAGI (reference sequence). This CDR3 has 11 amino acids. The CDR3 bases are TGTGCCAGCAGGGGGTGGTACGAGCAGTACTTC. It translates to CASRGWYEQYF.

This clone was recorded a few times. V usage is TRBV6-1 and J usage is TRBJ1-5; a possible D gene is TRBD1 (5 bases). Germline V lookup: CDR1 MNHNS, CDR2 SASEGT. Trimming took 5 bases from V and 5 from J, leaving 10 bases between them. The CDR3 spans 13 residues. CDR3 sequence (DNA): TGTGCCAGCAGTTGGACGGGGGATCAGCCCCAGCATTTT. Translation: CASSWTGDQPQHF.

This chain uses TRBV5-1 with TRBJ2-7; TRBD2 agrees at 10 bases. The length of the CDR3 is 17 residues. Germline V CDR1 and CDR2: SGHRS, YFSETQ. The junction had 9 bases not matched to a gene; V was cut back by 3 bases and J by 0 bases. CDR3 sequence (DNA): TGCGCCAGCAGCTACCTAGCGGGAGTGGGGAGCTCCTACGAGCAGTACTTC. Its protein is CASSYLAGVGSSYEQYF. Together with reference TRBV5-1 and TRBJ2-7, the CDR3 gives the full variable domain: KAGVTQTPRYLIKTRGQQVTLSCSPISGHRSVSWYQQTPGQGLQFLFEYFSETQRNKGNFPGRFSGRQFSNSRSEMNVSTLELGDSALYLCASSYLAGVGSSYEQYFGPGTRLTVT.

This clone was seen a handful of times. This chain connects TRBV27 to TRBJ1-1, with D hard to call. V gave up 2 bases and J gave up 0 bases, with 7 bases separating them. The CDR3 length is 14 residues. Germline assignment: CDR1 MNHEY and CDR2 SMNVEV (reference sequence). The CDR3 region is CASSLGRMNTEAFF. CDR3 DNA sequence: TGTGCCAGCAGTTTAGGACGAATGAACACTGAAGCTTTCTTT.